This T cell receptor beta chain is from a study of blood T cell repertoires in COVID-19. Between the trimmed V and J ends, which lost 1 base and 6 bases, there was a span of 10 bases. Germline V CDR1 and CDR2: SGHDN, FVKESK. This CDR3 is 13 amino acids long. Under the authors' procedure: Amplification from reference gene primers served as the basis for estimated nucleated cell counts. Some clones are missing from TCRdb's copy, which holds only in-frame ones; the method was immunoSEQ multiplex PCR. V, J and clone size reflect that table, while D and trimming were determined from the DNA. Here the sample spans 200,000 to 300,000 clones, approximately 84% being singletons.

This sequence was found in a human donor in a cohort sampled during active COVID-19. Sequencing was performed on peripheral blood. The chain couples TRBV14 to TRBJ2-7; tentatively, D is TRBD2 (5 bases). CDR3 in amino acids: CASSQVGGSEQYF. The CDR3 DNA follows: TGTGCCAGCAGCCAAGTTGGAGGATCCGAGCAGTACTTC.